The rows below give T cell receptor beta chains drawn from one sample of a study of cytomegalovirus exposure and HLA in healthy donors. TCRdb's copy holds only in-frame clones and misses some; the assay was immunoSEQ multiplex PCR. Its table lists under 200,000 clones. The source material was PBMCs. The receptors derive from a man younger than 45 in good health and CMV-seronegative. Each CDR3 is given with its conserved first and last residue. D genes are given only for firm matches.

CDR3 protein | CDR3 DNA | D gene | J gene | V gene
CASSQRTSGRPWYEQYF | TGCGCCAGCAGCCAGCGGACTAGCGGGAGGCCCTGGTACGAGCAGTACTTC | TRBD2 | TRBJ2-7 | TRBV4-1
CASSQDAGLEETQYF | TGCGCCAGCAGCCAAGATGCGGGACTAGAAGAGACCCAGTACTTC | TRBD2 | TRBJ2-5 | TRBV4-1
CASSSSGLVGETQYF | TGTGCCAGCAGTTCCTCGGGACTGGTCGGAGAGACCCAGTACTTC | - | TRBJ2-5 | TRBV6-6
CASSVEGWDTDTQYF | TGTGCCAGCAGCGTCGAGGGTTGGGACACAGATACGCAGTATTTT | - | TRBJ2-3 | TRBV9
CSVGGSLIGGANVLTF | TGCAGCGTAGGGGGCTCCCTCATTGGGGGGGCCAACGTCCTGACTTTC | TRBD1 | TRBJ2-6 | TRBV29-1
CASMAALETQYF | TGTGCCAGCATGGCAGCGCTGGAGACCCAGTACTTC | - | TRBJ2-5 | TRBV2
CASYARQEYTDTQYF | TGTGCCAGCTATGCCCGACAGGAGTACACAGATACGCAGTATTTT | - | TRBJ2-3 | TRBV27
CASSGRDIRTQFF | TGCGCCAGCAGTGGAAGGGACATAAGAACGCAGTTCTTC | - | TRBJ2-1 | TRBV10-1
CATSSGQGGTEAFF | TGTGCCACCAGCAGCGGACAGGGCGGGACTGAAGCTTTCTTT | TRBD1 | TRBJ1-1 | TRBV15
CASSKRRVLGLATETQYF | TGTGCCAGCAGCAAAAGGAGGGTTCTGGGACTAGCGACGGAGACCCAGTACTTC | TRBD2 | TRBJ2-5 | TRBV14
CASSLEASGVTDTQYF | TGCGCCAGCAGCTTGGAGGCTAGCGGGGTAACAGATACGCAGTATTTT | TRBD2 | TRBJ2-3 | TRBV5-1
CASSLQGNNEKLFF | TGTGCCAGCAGTTTACAGGGGAATAATGAAAAACTGTTTTTT | - | TRBJ1-4 | TRBV28
CASRLQTMNTEAFF | TGCGCCAGCAGGCTACAGACCATGAACACTGAAGCTTTCTTT | - | TRBJ1-1 | TRBV5-1
CASSEGDSGNQPQHF | TGTGCCAGCTCCGAGGGGGATTCGGGCAATCAGCCCCAGCATTTT | - | TRBJ1-5 | TRBV18
CASSIGGPDTQYF | TGTGCCAGCAGCATCGGAGGACCAGATACGCAGTATTTT | - | TRBJ2-3 | TRBV7-3
CASSGRDNEQFF | TGTGCCAGCAGTGGGAGGGACAATGAGCAGTTCTTC | - | TRBJ2-1 | TRBV25-1
CASSSGGQYSNQPQHF | TGTGCCAGCAGTTCGGGGGGGCAGTATAGCAATCAGCCCCAGCATTTT | - | TRBJ1-5 | TRBV2
CASQGQANNQPQHF | TGTGCCAGTCAGGGACAGGCGAACAATCAGCCCCAGCATTTT | TRBD1 | TRBJ1-5 | TRBV10-3
CASSLSGASEQYF | TGTGCCAGCAGTTTATCAGGGGCGAGTGAGCAGTACTTC | - | TRBJ2-7 | TRBV27
CASSETTMNTEAFF | TGTGCCAGCAGTGAGACAACCATGAACACTGAAGCTTTCTTT | - | TRBJ1-1 | TRBV2
CASSLQRDTWGITNEKLFF | TGTGCCAGCTCACTTCAGCGGGACACCTGGGGCATCACTAATGAAAAACTGTTTTTT | - | TRBJ1-4 | TRBV18
CATSRDQGQVTGELFF | TGTGCCACCAGCAGAGATCAGGGACAGGTCACCGGGGAGCTGTTTTTT | TRBD1 | TRBJ2-2 | TRBV15
CASSLAPSTGGADNYGYTF | TGTGCCAGCAGCTTAGCACCCTCGACAGGGGGCGCCGATAACTATGGCTACACCTTC | TRBD1 | TRBJ1-2 | TRBV7-6